This T cell receptor beta chain was sequenced in a study of identical twins. Study-level findings and limits: In cord blood, abundant beta clonotypes had fewer insertions; memory showed no trend. The degree of excess twin sharing was weaker in beta out-of-frame sequences.

TCRdb re-analysed the 5' RACE reads in MiXCR, keeping a single row per CDR3 protein. The data contain 600,000 to 700,000 distinct CDR3 sequences, around 20% of them seen just once; the ten biggest clones take up 4.3%. Details on this clonotype: Its antigen is currently unknown.

CDR3 length: 16 amino acids. V lost 5 bases and J lost 3, with 19 bases in between. The V gene's germline CDR1 is DFQATT and CDR2 SNEGSKA (reference sequence). Another study also made use of these data, one on T cells expressing NK-cell markers. Per that paper: With respect to HCMV, seven of the eight sequenced donors were seropositive, and one was seronegative. Restriction of sorting to alpha-beta TCR T cells was accomplished in several experiments using an anti-gamma-delta TCR antibody.

Sequencing was done on a sample of PBMCs. The source of this sequence is a woman aged 18-29 years in good health. The rearrangement joins TRBV20-1 to TRBJ1-4; D gene uncertain. The CDR3: CSASRTGLRANEKLFF. CDR3 nucleotide sequence: TGCAGTGCTTCCCGGACGGGCCTAAGGGCTAATGAAAAACTGTTTTTT.